The 32 T cell receptor beta chains in this list originate from one sample, sequenced in a study of T-cell reconstitution after alpha-beta-depleted transplantation in children. Unique molecular identifiers featured in how the TCRbeta library was prepared. A single record per CDR3 protein comes from TCRdb applying MiXCR to the PCR reads. The repertoire holds some 600,000 distinct CDR3 sequences, with 10% to 15% as singletons. Sequencing used PBMCs, mostly from graft donor cells, obtained 360 days after TCRalphabeta/CD19-depleted stem cell transplant. These receptors all come from a male patient under 18 who had a stem cell transplant for acute myeloid leukemia, so the T cells may come from the graft donor.

The J gene is TRBJ2-7, the V gene TRBV20-1, with TRBD1 matching over 10 bases. The V segment lost 5 bases and the J segment 5 bases; nucleotides outside the gene matches: 9. The length of the CDR3 is 14 residues. Germline CDR1 and CDR2: DFQATT and SNEGSKA (reference sequence). The DNA for the CDR3 is TGCAGTGCTTGTGCCGGGACAGGGGAGAACGAGCAGTACTTC. Protein: CSACAGTGENEQYF.

Many counts were recorded for this clonotype. The J gene is TRBJ2-1, the V gene TRBV3-1; the D is unclear. Germline V lookup: CDR1 LGHDT, CDR2 YNNKEL (reference sequence). The V gene lost 0 bases and the J gene lost 4 bases, with 16 bases spanning the gap. The CDR3 totals 17 residues. The CDR3 coding sequence is TGTGCCAGCAGCCAAGATCGGCTAGTCGTCCCTTACAATGAGCAGTTCTTC. Its protein is CASSQDRLVVPYNEQFF.

The chain uses TRBV14 and TRBJ2-1, with 12 bases aligning to TRBD2. V lost 3 bases, J lost 9 bases, and 15 bases stayed unmatched. This CDR3 spans 18 amino acids. Looked up from germline, CDR1 is SGHDN and CDR2 is FVKESK. The CDR3 region is CASSHPGGLAGMGTEQFF. In DNA, the CDR3 is TGTGCCAGCAGCCACCCCGGTGGACTAGCGGGAATGGGGACTGAGCAGTTCTTC.

This chain uses TRBV28 with TRBJ2-3; TRBD2 matches at 7 bases. Trimming at V came to 2 bases and at J to 0 bases, leaving 2 bases not matched to a gene. The CDR3 length is 15 residues. Germline lookup yields CDR1 MDHEN and CDR2 SYDVKM. CDR3 region: CASSLAGESTDTQYF. Here the CDR3 DNA reads TGTGCCAGCAGTTTAGCGGGAGAAAGCACAGATACGCAGTATTTT.

This clonotype was found a few times. The chain uses TRBV28 and TRBJ2-3; 7 bases line up with TRBD1. V was pared by 6 bases and J by 3 bases, with 9 bases of the junction left unmatched. The germline V gene has CDR1 MDHEN and CDR2 SYDVKM. The CDR3 has 15 amino acids. The CDR3 coding sequence is TGTGCCAGCAGCTTCCGACAGGGTGTTACAGATACGCAGTATTTT. This sequence encodes CASSFRQGVTDTQYF.

The chain couples TRBV18 to TRBJ1-1; 7 bases map to TRBD1. The CDR3 length is 15 residues. Germline V CDR1 and CDR2: KGHSH, LQKENI. The V gene end was trimmed by 0 bases and the J gene end by 5 bases; junction bases not matched to a gene: 6. The CDR3 nucleotides are TGTGCCAGCTCACCACCGACAGGGCCAAGGACTGAAGCTTTCTTT. This sequence encodes CASSPPTGPRTEAFF.

The CDR3 nucleotides read TGTGCCAGCAGCCCATGGGGACTAGCGGACAATGAGCAGTTCTTC. Translation gives CASSPWGLADNEQFF. The chain links TRBV7-2 to TRBJ2-1; TRBD2 agrees at 11 bases. V lost 5 bases, J lost 5 bases, and 5 bases stayed unmatched. This CDR3 is 15 amino acids long. The V gene's germline CDR1 is SGHTA and CDR2 FQGNSA.

The J gene is TRBJ2-2, the V gene TRBV25-1; TRBD2 might be the D (6 bases). The V gene lost 5 bases and the J gene lost 3 bases, with 16 bases spanning the gap. Germline V gives CDR1 MGHDK, CDR2 SYGVNS. This CDR3 contains 16 residues. The CDR3 coding sequence is TGTGCCAGCAGTCGAATCGGAGGGGCCGACACCGGGGAGCTGTTTTTT. It specifies CASSRIGGADTGELFF. Full variable domain (outside the CDR3, taken from reference TRBV25-1 and TRBJ2-2): EADIYQTPRYLVIGTGKKITLECSQTMGHDKMYWYQQDPGMELHLIHYSYGVNSTEKGDLSSESTVSRIRTEHFPLTLESARPSHTSQYLCASSRIGGADTGELFFGEGSRLTVL.

This clonotype appeared a few times. The chain is built from TRBV4-3 and TRBJ1-1; D not certain. This CDR3 is built from 13 residues. The V gene's germline CDR1 is LGHNA and CDR2 YSLEER. Trimming stripped 1 base from V and 4 bases from J, with 7 bases between. CDR3 loop: CASSQGGATEAFF. The CDR3 DNA reads TGCGCCAGCAGCCAAGGGGGTGCCACTGAAGCTTTCTTT.

This clonotype was detected a few times. The V call is TRBV29-1, the J call TRBJ2-1; D is ambiguous. Germline assignment: CDR1 SQVTM and CDR2 ANQGSEA. Between the trimmed V and J ends, which lost 4 bases and 12 bases, there was a span of 10 bases. The CDR3 is 10 amino acids. CDR3 loop: CSVVGPRQFF. The CDR3 DNA reads as TGCAGCGTTGTCGGCCCTAGGCAGTTCTTC.

This clonotype has only one observation. The CDR3 protein is CASREVRTGGQYF. The CDR3 DNA reads TGTGCCAGCAGAGAGGTGAGAACAGGCGGGCAGTACTTC. The chain uses TRBV6-2 or TRBV6-3 and TRBJ2-7; perhaps TRBD1 as D (5 bases). V was pared by 6 bases and J by 9 bases, with 18 bases between. CDR3 length equals 13 residues. Germline V lookup: CDR1 MNHEY, CDR2 SVGEGT.

There are a few counts of this clonotype. The chain joins TRBV6-2 or TRBV6-3 to TRBJ2-4; unclear D gene. The CDR3 extends over 13 amino acids. Germline V lookup: CDR1 MNHEY, CDR2 SVGEGT. V was clipped by 3 bases and J by 2 bases, with 5 bases between them. Here the CDR3 DNA reads TGTGCCAGCAGTTATGGCTCCAAAAACATTCAGTACTTC. This encodes CASSYGSKNIQYF.

V is TRBV12-3 or TRBV12-4 and J is TRBJ2-7; TRBD2 might be the D (5 bases). The CDR3 is 14 amino acids. With 3 bases removed from V and 1 base from J, the gap between germline ends came to 10 bases. CDR3 sequence (DNA): TGTGCCAGCAGTTTTTCCGGGAAATCCTACGAGCAGTACTTC. Its protein product is CASSFSGKSYEQYF.

CDR3 amino acids: CSAGLAVYEQYF. The CDR3 region has the DNA TGCAGCGCGGGACTAGCGGTTTACGAGCAGTACTTC. This chain uses TRBV29-1 with TRBJ2-7; 11 nucleotides line up with TRBD2. V shed 7 bases and J 4 bases; nucleotides not matched to a gene: 3. CDR1 is SQVTM, CDR2 ANQGSEA, per germline. There are 12 residues in the CDR3.

This clonotype has just one count. The chain combines TRBV4-1 with TRBJ2-2; 9 positions agree with TRBD2. V trimming: 4 bases; J trimming: 7 bases; junction bases outside the gene matches: 10. The CDR3 totals 16 residues. CDR1 is MGHRA and CDR2 is YSYEKL in the germline V gene. The CDR3 protein is CASSRHPSGIFGELFF. In nucleotides, the CDR3 is TGCGCCAGCAGCCGACACCCTAGCGGGATTTTCGGGGAGCTGTTTTTT.

The chain couples TRBV20-1 to TRBJ2-1; D may be TRBD1 (6 bases). Germline-derived CDR1 and CDR2 are DFQATT and SNEGSKA (reference sequence). This CDR3 has 15 residues. With 2 bases removed from V and 6 bases from J, the gap between germline ends came to 17 bases. In DNA form, the CDR3 reads TGCAGTGCTAGACCCCTTGGGGGCCGGGGCAATGAGCAGTTCTTC. Translation gives CSARPLGGRGNEQFF.

This clonotype appeared many times. The chain is built from TRBV20-1 and TRBJ2-7, with 12 bases aligning to TRBD2. The V gene's germline CDR1 is DFQATT and CDR2 SNEGSKA (reference sequence). This CDR3 region has 16 residues. With 1 base clipped from V and 5 bases from J, the junction kept 9 bases outside the gene matches. CDR3 DNA: TGCAGTGCTAGAGTCCCTAGCGGGAGGGCTCGCCACGAGCAGTACTTC. Translation gives CSARVPSGRARHEQYF.

The CDR3 coding sequence is TGTGCCAGCAGTTCTTCAGGACTAGTCGAACAGTTCTTC. Translation gives CASSSSGLVEQFF. The V and J genes are TRBV6-2 or TRBV6-3 and TRBJ2-1, with 7 positions matching TRBD2. Looked up from germline, CDR1 is MNHEY and CDR2 is SVGEGT. The V gene end was trimmed by 4 bases and the J gene end by 13 bases; junction bases not matched to a gene: 10. This CDR3 is built from 13 residues.

This clonotype was picked up a small number of times. The CDR3 DNA reads TGTGCCAGCAGTTTAAACCGACTAGCGGGAAGATCCTACGAGCAGTACTTC. This codes for CASSLNRLAGRSYEQYF. The V gene is TRBV27, the J gene TRBJ2-7; the match to TRBD2 covers 11 bases. The CDR3 extends over 17 amino acids. Germline CDR1 and CDR2: MNHEY and SMNVEV (reference sequence). The V gene end was trimmed by 2 bases and the J gene end by 1 base; junction bases not matched to a gene: 7.

The sample holds many counts of this clonotype. V is TRBV7-9 and J is TRBJ2-7; D is tentatively TRBD1 or TRBD2 (5 bases each). Trimming removed 8 bases at V and 0 bases at J, with 14 bases between. Germline V gene lookup returns CDR1 SEHNR and CDR2 FQNEAQ (reference sequence). The CDR3 is 14 residues long. CDR3 in DNA: TGTGCCAGCTTCCCCTGGGGGAGCTCCTACGAGCAGTACTTC. This gives the protein CASFPWGSSYEQYF.

J is TRBJ1-5 and V is TRBV20-1; D is undetermined. The CDR3 runs to 13 residues. The germline CDR1 and CDR2 sequences are DFQATT and SNEGSKA (reference sequence). Trimming pared 4 bases from V and 3 bases from J, leaving 10 bases between. The CDR3 reads CSAKAEFNQPQHF. The CDR3 DNA is TGCAGTGCTAAGGCGGAGTTCAATCAGCCCCAGCATTTT.

The table lists this clonotype with many counts. The gene calls are TRBV28 and TRBJ2-3; D uncertain. The CDR3 has 12 amino acids. Germline V gene sequence: CDR1 MDHEN, CDR2 SYDVKM. V was shortened by 7 bases and J by 6 bases, with 11 bases between the two germline ends. The CDR3 sequence is CASTTLRDTQYF. The CDR3 bases are TGTGCCAGCACTACACTAAGGGATACGCAGTATTTT.

This chain uses TRBV20-1 with TRBJ2-7; a weak D match, TRBD2 (6 bases). The V and J ends lost 7 bases and 9 bases respectively, with 22 bases between them. The CDR3 extends over 13 amino acids. Germline CDR1 reads DFQATT; CDR2 reads SNEGSKA (reference sequence). DNA of the CDR3: TGCAGTGGGGAAGCCCCCGGGGGAGGTGGGCAGTACTTC. Translating it yields CSGEAPGGGGQYF.

CDR3 amino acids: CASSPTPSSYNEQFF. CDR3 coding DNA: TGTGCCAGCAGTCCGACACCGAGCTCCTACAATGAGCAGTTCTTC. The chain joins TRBV12-3 or TRBV12-4 to TRBJ2-1; no firm D call. CDR3 size: 15 residues. Between the trimmed V and J ends, which lost 5 bases and 0 bases, there was a span of 11 bases.

The V gene is TRBV20-1, the J gene TRBJ2-7; D call uncertain. This CDR3 is 11 amino acids long. Trimming took off 3 bases at V and 6 bases at J, with 9 bases between the two ends. CDR1 is DFQATT, CDR2 SNEGSKA, per germline (reference sequence). CDR3 loop: CSASAALEQYF. CDR3 bases: TGCAGTGCTAGCGCAGCGCTCGAGCAGTACTTC.

V gene TRBV4-2 combines with J gene TRBJ2-3; 9 bases are a match to TRBD2. The length of the CDR3 is 15 residues. Germline values: CDR1 LGHNA, CDR2 YNFKEQ. V trimming: 3 bases; J trimming: 2 bases; junction bases outside the gene matches: 3. The CDR3 sequence: CASSHWTSVTDTQYF. For the CDR3, the DNA is TGTGCCAGCAGCCATTGGACTAGCGTCACAGATACGCAGTATTTT.

The rearrangement joins TRBV30 to TRBJ2-7; D gene uncertain. CDR3 length: 12 amino acids. The germline V gene encodes CDR1 GTSNPN and CDR2 SVGIG (reference sequence). Trimming shortened V by 4 bases and J by 0 bases, and 7 bases separated the two germline ends. CDR3 protein: CAWIRSSYEQYF. As DNA, the CDR3 is TGTGCCTGGATTAGGAGCTCCTACGAGCAGTACTTC.

As DNA, the CDR3 is TGTGCCTGGAGTTACGGGAGGGCCGGCACCGGGGAGCTGTTTTTT. Residues: CAWSYGRAGTGELFF. The V gene is TRBV30, the J gene TRBJ2-2, with 8 bases lining up with TRBD2. Germline V lookup: CDR1 GTSNPN, CDR2 SVGIG (reference sequence). Losses at the gene ends were 2 bases for V and 4 bases for J; bases not matched to a gene: 6. CDR3 length equals 15 residues.

Concerning this clonotype: At one of its ends the junction is not consistent with the germline gene, which may arise from a read error. The rearrangement joins TRBV28 to TRBJ2-2, with 8 bases fitting TRBD1. The germline gives CDR1 MDHEN, CDR2 SYDVKM. The CDR3 sequence is 14 residues long. CDR3: CASSLSGGFGELFF. For the CDR3, the DNA is TGTGCCAGCAGCTTATCAGGGGGCTTCGGGGAGCTGTTTTTT.

This clonotype was recorded at least ten times. J is TRBJ2-1 and V is TRBV28; 7 bases map to TRBD2. The V segment lost 4 bases and the J segment 6 bases; nucleotides outside the gene matches: 18. From germline, CDR1 is MDHEN and CDR2 SYDVKM. The CDR3 consists of 18 residues. The DNA of the CDR3 is TGTGCCAGCAGTTCCCCAGGAACGTTGGCGGGAGTAGGCAATGAGCAGTTCTTC. Amino acid sequence: CASSSPGTLAGVGNEQFF.

Ten or more counts support this clonotype. J is TRBJ2-3 and V is TRBV5-1; TRBD2 agrees at 9 bases. This CDR3 contains 15 residues. Germline values: CDR1 SGHRS, CDR2 YFSETQ. J was trimmed by 6 bases and V by 0 bases; bases with no gene match: 5. The CDR3 protein is CASSLAAGGTDTQYF. The CDR3 DNA sequence: TGCGCCAGCAGCTTGGCGGCGGGAGGGACGGATACGCAGTATTTT.

The rearrangement links TRBV7-8 to TRBJ2-1; D is ambiguous. CDR1 SGHVS and CDR2 FQNEAQ come from the germline V gene. Between the trimmed V and J ends, which lost 1 base and 3 bases, there was a span of 13 bases. The CDR3 is made up of 16 amino acids. The CDR3, as DNA: TGTGCCAGCAGCTTAGTAGTGCGGACCATCTACAATGAGCAGTTCTTC. Its translation: CASSLVVRTIYNEQFF.